This T cell receptor beta chain was recorded in a study of neurological immune-mediated disorders. Template-switch 5'RACE cDNA synthesis added a 10-nucleotide unique molecular identifier. Each sequencing run yielded over 160 million TCR-beta sequences from 15-18 subjects. TCRdb recomputed calls from the 5' RACE reads with MiXCR, one row per CDR3 protein. Found here are approximately 38,000 distinct CDR3 sequences, over 2% of them singletons; the top ten hold about 2.4%. Many counts were recorded for this clonotype. Germline V gene data show CDR1 as LGHDT and CDR2 as YNNKEL (reference sequence). This CDR3 region has 16 residues. The V gene lost 1 base and the J gene lost 0 bases, with 13 bases spanning the gap.

This chain links TRBV3-1 with TRBJ2-7, with D possibly TRBD2 on 7 matching bases. The sequence was collected from a man aged 45-65 years with multiple sclerosis. The specimen sequenced was PBMCs. CDR3: CASSQVGGGRSYEQYF. The CDR3 DNA is TGTGCCAGCAGCCAAGTGGGCGGGGGCCGCTCCTACGAGCAGTACTTC.